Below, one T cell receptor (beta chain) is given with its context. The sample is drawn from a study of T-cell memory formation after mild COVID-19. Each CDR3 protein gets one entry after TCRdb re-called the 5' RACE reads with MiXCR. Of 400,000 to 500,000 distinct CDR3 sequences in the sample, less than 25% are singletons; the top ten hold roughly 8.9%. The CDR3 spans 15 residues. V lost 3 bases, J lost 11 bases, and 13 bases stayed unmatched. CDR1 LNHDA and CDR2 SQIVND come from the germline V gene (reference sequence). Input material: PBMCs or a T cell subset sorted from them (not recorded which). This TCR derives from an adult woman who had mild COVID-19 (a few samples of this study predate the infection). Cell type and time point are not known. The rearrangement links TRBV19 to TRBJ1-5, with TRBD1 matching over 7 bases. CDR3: CASSMGGQVRSAQHF. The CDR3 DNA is TGTGCCAGTAGTATGGGAGGACAGGTCCGATCGGCCCAGCATTTT.